This paragraph covers one T cell receptor beta chain sequence. The antigen remains unidentified. Using immunoSEQ multiplex PCR, the repertoire was profiled, and TCRdb retains in-frame clones only, with some absent. The sample holds about 1.1 million clones, 75% to 80% seen once. These data originate in a study of shared clonotypes between healthy human individuals. Whole-study results and caveats: Clonotype sharing across several donors was observed for around 5% of naive CD4 clonotypes.

CD45RA-negative memory and CD45RA+ naive subsets were split from the CD4+ cells. V was pared by 2 bases and J by 12 bases, with 8 bases between. Germline values: CDR1 MNHEY, CDR2 SVGAGI. This CDR3 comprises 11 residues. The clonotype comes from a man between 18 and 35 years old in good health. Some clones in this sample may be carry-over from other donors' samples. This chain uses TRBV6-5 with TRBJ2-1; no reliable D call. Material for sequencing was memory CD4+ T cells from PBMCs. Regarding subset: CD45RA-negative fraction. Written as DNA, the CDR3 is TGTGCCAGCAGTTACATGATGTTGCAGTTCTTC. This gives the protein CASSYMMLQFF.